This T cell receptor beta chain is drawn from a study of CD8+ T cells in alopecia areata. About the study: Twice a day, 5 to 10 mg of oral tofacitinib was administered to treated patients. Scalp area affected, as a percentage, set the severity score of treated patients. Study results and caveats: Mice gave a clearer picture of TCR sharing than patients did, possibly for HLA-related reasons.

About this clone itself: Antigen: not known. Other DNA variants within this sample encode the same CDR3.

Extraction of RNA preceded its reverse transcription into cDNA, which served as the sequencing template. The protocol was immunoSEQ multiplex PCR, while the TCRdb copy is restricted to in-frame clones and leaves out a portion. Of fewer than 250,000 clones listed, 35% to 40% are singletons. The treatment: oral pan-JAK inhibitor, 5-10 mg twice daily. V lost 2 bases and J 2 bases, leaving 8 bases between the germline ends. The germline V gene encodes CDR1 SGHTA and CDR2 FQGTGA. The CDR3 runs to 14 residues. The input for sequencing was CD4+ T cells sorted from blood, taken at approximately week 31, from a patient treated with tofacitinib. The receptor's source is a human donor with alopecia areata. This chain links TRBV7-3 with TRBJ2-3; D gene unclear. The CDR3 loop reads CASSLGRTTDTQYF. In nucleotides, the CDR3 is TGTGCCAGCAGCTTAGGCAGAACCACAGATACGCAGTATTTT.